This T cell receptor beta chain was captured by sequencing in a study of blood T cell repertoires in COVID-19. Study details: Sources were T cells, B-cell-depleted T cells, or PBMCs; the material itself was cDNA or gDNA.

In the source study's methods: How many nucleated cells were present was estimated from reference gene primer amplification. Here immunoSEQ multiplex PCR was the method, and the copy in TCRdb shows in-frame clones only, minus some. That table is the source of V, J and clone size, and D and trimming were worked out from the DNA. The sample gives approximately 180,000 clones, around 80% of which show up once; roughly 15% is in the top ten. Participant ages covered roughly 18 to 89 years across 24 US areas. Recovered Cohort 3 donors showed two negative PCRs, clearance, or symptom resolution. The CDR3 extends over 16 amino acids. V lost 3 bases and J lost 6, with 20 bases in between. Per the germline V gene, CDR1 is LNHDA and CDR2 is SQIVND (reference sequence).

The sequenced sample was PBMCs or T cells enriched from blood (not recorded which). The chain combines TRBV19 with TRBJ1-2; D unclear. The sequence derives from a man aged 50 to 60 who had recovered from COVID-19. As DNA, the CDR3 is TGTGCCAGTAGTATGCGGGCACCACCCCCGGGTGATGGCTACACCTTC. Its protein product is CASSMRAPPPGDGYTF.